Below, 7 T cell receptor beta chains from the same sample are listed, as sequenced in a study of human T cells and chemical hapten exposure. Time point indicated: pre-sensitization, week 0. Treatment of the sample: therapeutic diphenylcyclopropenone sensitization with weekly scalp DPC. Each CDR3 protein gets one entry after TCRdb re-called the RACE reads with MiXCR. The data contain some 300,000 distinct CDR3 sequences, approximately 5.8% of them singletons. The sample was whole blood, taken in connection with sensitization to the hapten diphenylcyclopropenone (DPC). The receptor set was obtained from a woman aged 18-29 years with alopecia areata. Some clones in this sample may be carry-over from other donors' samples.

Points on this clonotype: An end of the junction differs from the germline gene, which may be a read error. This chain uses TRBV12-3 or TRBV12-4 with TRBJ2-7; 9 bases map to TRBD1. The CDR3 is 16 amino acids. DNA of the CDR3: TGTGCCAGCACTTTACTCGCCGGGACAGGGATTTACGAGCAGTACTTC. As protein: CASTLLAGTGIYEQYF.

V gene TRBV4-3 combines with J gene TRBJ1-2; 7 bases fit TRBD1. The V gene's germline CDR1 is LGHNA and CDR2 YSLEER. V lost 1 base to trimming and J lost 4 bases; unmatched junction nucleotides: 6. The CDR3 totals 15 residues. The CDR3 DNA follows: TGCGCCAGCAGCCAAGGACTGACAGGGTCCTATGGCTACACCTTC. It is translated as CASSQGLTGSYGYTF.

Ten or more counts support this clonotype. CDR3 loop: CASSRGRIQYF. CDR3 sequence (DNA): TGTGCCAGCAGCCGCGGACGTATTCAGTACTTC. The V call is TRBV7-2, the J call TRBJ2-4; no definite D call. Per germline, CDR1 SGHTA and CDR2 FQGNSA. This CDR3 contains 11 residues. V lost 5 bases to trimming and J lost 10 bases, with 9 bases between them. The complete variable domain, with remaining parts taken from reference TRBV7-2 and TRBJ2-4, reads GAGVSQSPSNKVTEKGKDVELRCDPISGHTALYWYRQSLGQGLEFLIYFQGNSAPDKSGLPSDRFSAERTGGSVSTLTIQRTQQEDSAVYLCASSRGRIQYFGAGTRLSVL.

This clonotype showed up just a few times. The chain uses TRBV7-2 and TRBJ2-3; no reliable D call. The CDR3 sequence is 17 residues long. Germline lookup yields CDR1 SGHTA and CDR2 FQGNSA. The V end lost 5 bases, the J end lost 3 bases, and 21 bases lay between the germline ends. CDR3 DNA: TGTGCCAGCAGCCCGATTCCGGGCCACGAGGTTACAGATACGCAGTATTTT. It encodes CASSPIPGHEVTDTQYF.

This clonotype appeared many times. This rearrangement joins TRBV12-3 or TRBV12-4 to TRBJ1-1, with D hard to call. V lost 3 bases to trimming and J lost 5 bases, with 13 bases between them. The CDR3 is made up of 14 amino acids. CDR3 in DNA: TGTGCCAGCAGTTTGGTCCGGGGAGGTACTGAAGCTTTCTTT. It yields the protein CASSLVRGGTEAFF.

This chain connects TRBV7-2 to TRBJ2-6; tentative D call: TRBD2 (6 bases). CDR1 is SGHTA, CDR2 FQGNSA, per germline. The CDR3 runs 17 residues. Trimming took 1 base from V and 0 from J, leaving 10 bases between them. CDR3 sequence: CASSLVPSASGANVLTF. The CDR3 nucleotides read TGTGCCAGCAGCTTAGTGCCTAGCGCCTCTGGGGCCAACGTCCTGACTTTC.

This clonotype appeared many times. This chain joins TRBV5-1 and TRBJ1-1; 7 bases line up with TRBD1. Trimming removed 4 bases from V and 5 bases from J; junction bases left unmatched: 2. Germline assignment: CDR1 SGHRS and CDR2 YFSETQ. The CDR3 spans 12 residues. In DNA, the CDR3 is TGCGCCAGCAGCGAGACAGGGACTGAAGCTTTCTTT. This sequence encodes CASSETGTEAFF. The full variable domain, its missing parts supplied by reference TRBV5-1 and TRBJ1-1, is KAGVTQTPRYLIKTRGQQVTLSCSPISGHRSVSWYQQTPGQGLQFLFEYFSETQRNKGNFPGRFSGRQFSNSRSEMNVSTLELGDSALYLCASSETGTEAFFGQGTRLTVV.